The 2 T cell receptor beta chains in this list originate from one sample, sequenced in a study of control samples from healthy donors and cancer patients. Using immunoSEQ multiplex PCR, the repertoire was profiled, and TCRdb retains in-frame clones only, with some absent. The sample contains fewer than 120,000 clones, around nine tenths of which appear only once. The sequencing sample was made of PBMCs. The origin of the receptors is a woman aged 55-70 years with lung cancer.

The J gene is TRBJ2-7, the V gene TRBV9, with D possibly matching TRBD1 (5 bases). The CDR3 contains 14 residues. CDR1 and CDR2 from the germline V gene are SGDLS and YYNGEE. V gave up 2 bases and J gave up 2 bases, with 11 bases separating them. Written as DNA, the CDR3 is TGTGCCAGCAGCGTGGCACAGGTGGCCTACGAGCAGTACTTC. Amino acids: CASSVAQVAYEQYF. The full variable domain, rest sourced from reference TRBV9 and TRBJ2-7, is DSGVTQTPKHLITATGQRVTLRCSPRSGDLSVYWYQQSLDQGLQFLIQYYNGEERAKGNILERFSAQQFPDLHSELNLSSLELGDSALYFCASSVAQVAYEQYFGPGTRLTVT.

This clone was seen a single time. The chain combines TRBV30 with TRBJ2-1; maybe TRBD2 (5 bases). This CDR3 comprises 12 residues. Trimming removed 4 bases at V and 6 bases at J, with 10 bases between. The germline gives CDR1 GTSNPN, CDR2 SVGIG (reference sequence). CDR3 nucleotide sequence: TGTGCCTGGATGGGAGCGAGCAATGAGCAGTTCTTC. Protein product: CAWMGASNEQFF.